Each of the 30 T cell receptor beta chains below was sequenced from the same sample in a study of T-cell memory formation after mild COVID-19. MiXCR was run by TCRdb on the 5' RACE reads, yielding one entry per CDR3 protein. The table lists approximately 240,000 distinct CDR3 sequences, around 17% of them singletons, with around 3.8% in the top ten. The sequenced sample was PBMCs or a T cell subset sorted from them (not recorded which). All receptors derive from a man between 18 and 35 years old who had mild COVID-19 (a few samples of this study predate the infection). Cell type and time point are not known.

The gene calls are TRBV20-1 and TRBJ1-1; D is possibly TRBD1 (5 bases). The V gene's germline CDR1 is DFQATT and CDR2 SNEGSKA (reference sequence). This CDR3 region has 14 residues. V lost 1 base and J 3 bases, leaving 12 bases between the germline ends. The CDR3 loop reads CSARARAADTEAFF. In nucleotides, the CDR3 is TGCAGTGCTAGAGCCAGGGCCGCGGACACTGAAGCTTTCTTT.

This chain connects TRBV20-1 to TRBJ2-5; TRBD1 agrees at 9 bases. CDR3 length: 13 residues. Germline CDR1 and CDR2: DFQATT and SNEGSKA (reference sequence). The CDR3 loop is CGSTGGVSETQYF. The CDR3 nucleotides read TGCGGATCAACAGGGGGCGTCTCTGAGACCCAGTACTTC.

The genes are TRBV10-3 and TRBJ2-5; D gene unclear. This CDR3 is 13 amino acids long. The ends were cut back, 3 bases at V and 7 bases at J, with 12 bases in the middle. CDR1 and CDR2 from the germline V gene are ENHRY and SYGVKD. The CDR3 DNA follows: TGTGCCATCAGTGACGAGGTCACGGGGACCCAGTACTTC. Its protein product is CAISDEVTGTQYF.

The chain joins TRBV7-8 to TRBJ2-3; 10 nucleotides line up with TRBD2. This CDR3 spans 17 amino acids. V shed 0 bases, J shed 3 bases, and the junction held 6 bases outside the gene matches. CDR1 is SGHVS, CDR2 FQNEAQ, per germline. CDR3 residues: CASSLAGSGGRTDTQYF. The CDR3 DNA reads as TGTGCCAGCAGCTTAGCGGGTAGCGGGGGGAGGACAGATACGCAGTATTTT.

This clonotype was seen a few times. The J gene is TRBJ1-2, the V gene TRBV6-6; 8 bases are shared with TRBD1. Germline CDR1 is MNHNY and CDR2 is SVGAGI (reference sequence). This CDR3 has 13 residues. V gave up 4 bases and J gave up 7 bases; unmatched junction bases: 5. DNA for the CDR3: TGTGCCAGCAGTTCGGACAGGGTGCGTGGCTACACCTTC. Encoded protein: CASSSDRVRGYTF.

This clonotype was detected a few times. The J gene is TRBJ2-7, the V gene TRBV7-9; D gene ambiguous. The germline V gene has CDR1 SEHNR and CDR2 FQNEAQ (reference sequence). The V end lost 5 bases, the J end lost 5 bases, and 10 bases lay between the germline ends. CDR3 length: 12 residues. CDR3 coding DNA: TGTGCCAGCAGCCTAGACTTCGACGAGCAGTACTTC. Amino acids: CASSLDFDEQYF.

The gene calls are TRBV20-1 and TRBJ2-5; D perhaps matches TRBD2 (5 bases). Germline CDR1 reads DFQATT; CDR2 reads SNEGSKA (reference sequence). This CDR3 is built from 10 residues. V was trimmed by 2 bases and J by 8 bases, leaving 6 bases between them. CDR3 in amino acids: CSARSSTQYF. For the CDR3, the DNA is TGCAGTGCTAGATCTAGCACCCAGTACTTC.

This rearrangement joins TRBV6-5 to TRBJ2-3; no reliable D call. V was trimmed by 0 bases and J by 4 bases, leaving 5 bases between them. The CDR3 is 13 residues long. In germline, CDR1 is MNHEY, CDR2 SVGAGI. As DNA, the CDR3 is TGTGCCAGCAGTTACTCGAATGCAGATACGCAGTATTTT. Amino acids: CASSYSNADTQYF.

This clonotype was recorded a few times. The gene calls are TRBV5-1 and TRBJ2-3; a weak D match, TRBD2 (5 bases). Between the trimmed V and J ends, which lost 1 base and 3 bases, there was a span of 12 bases. CDR1 and CDR2 (germline): SGHRS, YFSETQ. This CDR3 has 15 residues. The CDR3: CASSLYRDRTDTQYF. CDR3 DNA: TGCGCCAGCAGCTTGTATCGGGATAGAACAGATACGCAGTATTTT.

This clonotype was seen ten or more times. The chain has TRBV5-5 and TRBJ1-5; 8 bases fit TRBD1. V lost 4 bases, J lost 5 bases, and 11 bases stayed unmatched. The CDR3 sequence is 16 residues long. CDR1 is SGHKS and CDR2 is YYEKEE in the germline V gene (reference sequence). CDR3 sequence reads: CASSDPRTGWDQPQHF. The CDR3, as DNA: TGTGCCAGCAGCGATCCAAGGACAGGGTGGGATCAGCCCCAGCATTTT.

This clonotype has ten or more counts. The rearrangement links TRBV20-1 to TRBJ1-2; D is unresolved. This CDR3 comprises 12 residues. Germline V gene data show CDR1 as DFQATT and CDR2 as SNEGSKA (reference sequence). The ends were cut back, 1 base at V and 6 bases at J, with 9 bases in the middle. Written as DNA, the CDR3 is TGCAGTGCTAGAGTAGTCTTAAATGGCTACACCTTC. Translation gives CSARVVLNGYTF.

This clonotype occurred a few times. The chain carries TRBV4-3 and TRBJ2-1; D possibly corresponds to TRBD2 (5 bases). Trimming removed 7 bases from V and 0 bases from J, with 16 bases in between. Germline CDR1 and CDR2: LGHNA and YSLEER. The CDR3 contains 16 residues. CDR3 residues: CASTSSRGSSYNEQFF. The CDR3 DNA reads as TGCGCCAGCACCTCAAGCCGGGGAAGCTCCTACAATGAGCAGTTCTTC.

The chain recombines TRBV7-9 with TRBJ1-2, with D perhaps TRBD1 (6 bases). V dropped 5 bases and J dropped 5 bases, with 12 bases sitting between them. The germline V gene has CDR1 SEHNR and CDR2 FQNEAQ (reference sequence). The CDR3 is made up of 13 amino acids. DNA of the CDR3: TGTGCCAGCAGCGAACAGGGTCCATATGGCTACACCTTC. It is translated as CASSEQGPYGYTF.

The chain recombines TRBV6-2 or TRBV6-3 with TRBJ2-5; D is unclear. V lost 1 base and J 5 bases, leaving 14 bases between the germline ends. The CDR3 extends over 15 amino acids. CDR1 is MNHEY and CDR2 is SVGEGT in the germline V gene. DNA of the CDR3: TGTGCCAGCAGTTACTTGGAGCTGTCTAGGGAGACCCAGTACTTC. This translates into CASSYLELSRETQYF.

The chain joins TRBV12-3 or TRBV12-4 to TRBJ2-7; D may be TRBD2 (7 bases). The CDR3 sequence is 13 residues long. V gave up 7 bases and J gave up 7 bases, with 17 bases separating them. CDR3 region: CASTLMGGGEQYF. The CDR3 DNA sequence: TGTGCCAGCACCCTAATGGGAGGGGGGGAGCAGTACTTC.

This chain connects TRBV7-2 to TRBJ1-3, with 7 bases identical to TRBD1. V shed 5 bases and J 4 bases; nucleotides not matched to a gene: 8. CDR3 length: 15 amino acids. The germline V gene encodes CDR1 SGHTA and CDR2 FQGNSA. CDR3 in amino acids: CASSRVTGVGNTIYF. For the CDR3, the DNA is TGTGCCAGCAGCCGAGTCACAGGGGTCGGAAACACCATATATTTT.

The chain is built from TRBV7-2 and TRBJ2-4; 12 bases align to TRBD2. This CDR3 spans 15 amino acids. CDR1 and CDR2 from the germline V gene are SGHTA and FQGNSA. J gave up 4 bases and V 4 bases, and 2 bases lay outside the gene matches. The CDR3 DNA reads TGTGCCAGCAGCTCGACTAGCGGGGGAAAAAACATTCAGTACTTC. Residues: CASSSTSGGKNIQYF.

The V call is TRBV2, the J call TRBJ1-1; D might be TRBD1 (6 bases). Germline V gene lookup returns CDR1 SNHLY and CDR2 FYNNEI. The V gene lost 7 bases and the J gene lost 2 bases, with 17 bases spanning the gap. CDR3 size: 15 residues. The CDR3 reads CASIWDTSSNTEAFF. The CDR3 DNA follows: TGTGCCAGCATATGGGACACCTCCTCTAACACTGAAGCTTTCTTT.

The chain recombines TRBV5-1 with TRBJ2-3; 11 bases align to TRBD2. Germline loops: CDR1 SGHRS, CDR2 YFSETQ. The CDR3 covers 15 residues. Trimming at V came to 3 bases and at J to 0 bases, leaving 0 bases not matched to a gene. The CDR3 bases are TGCGCCAGCAGCTGGACTAGCGGGAGCACAGATACGCAGTATTTT. Amino acid sequence: CASSWTSGSTDTQYF. The full variable domain, with the rest looked up from reference TRBV5-1 and TRBJ2-3, is KAGVTQTPRYLIKTRGQQVTLSCSPISGHRSVSWYQQTPGQGLQFLFEYFSETQRNKGNFPGRFSGRQFSNSRSEMNVSTLELGDSALYLCASSWTSGSTDTQYFGPGTRLTVL.

V gene TRBV6-5 combines with J gene TRBJ2-3, with unresolved D. Trimming shortened V by 0 bases and J by 2 bases, and 6 bases separated the two germline ends. Germline values: CDR1 MNHEY, CDR2 SVGAGI. The length of the CDR3 is 14 residues. In DNA, the CDR3 is TGTGCCAGCAGTTACTCGTACGACACAGATACGCAGTATTTT. Translated: CASSYSYDTDTQYF.

This clonotype was picked up a small number of times. The chain combines TRBV10-3 with TRBJ2-1; TRBD2 aligns across 13 bases. CDR1 is ENHRY and CDR2 is SYGVKD in the germline V gene. Trimming removed 6 bases from V and 6 bases from J; junction bases left unmatched: 2. The CDR3 extends over 14 amino acids. CDR3 protein: CAIRLAGGRNEQFF. CDR3 in DNA: TGTGCCATCAGACTAGCGGGGGGGCGCAATGAGCAGTTCTTC.

CDR3 sequence: CASRPQWGDTDTQYF. The CDR3 region has the DNA TGTGCCAGCAGGCCCCAGTGGGGAGACACAGATACGCAGTATTTT. The rearrangement joins TRBV6-5 to TRBJ2-3, with D tentatively TRBD2 (5 bases). The germline V gene encodes CDR1 MNHEY and CDR2 SVGAGI. CDR3 length: 15 amino acids. Trimming stripped 6 bases from V and 2 bases from J, with 15 bases between.

In this sample, this clonotype turned up once. The chain carries TRBV27 and TRBJ2-3; 7 bases fit TRBD1. V gave up 3 bases and J gave up 4 bases; unmatched junction bases: 7. The CDR3 consists of 15 residues. Germline CDR1 reads MNHEY; CDR2 reads SMNVEV (reference sequence). The CDR3 nucleotides are TGTGCCAGCAGTTTGAGGGGGCCTCTGGCAGATACGCAGTATTTT. As protein: CASSLRGPLADTQYF.

This clonotype has just a few counts. The rearrangement uses TRBV20-1 and TRBJ1-1, with TRBD1 identical over 8 bases. CDR1 and CDR2 from the germline V gene are DFQATT and SNEGSKA (reference sequence). The V gene end was trimmed by 5 bases and the J gene end by 6 bases; junction bases not matched to a gene: 8. The CDR3 runs 13 residues. CDR3 sequence (DNA): TGCAGTGCTCGACAGGGGCTGGACGCTGAAGCTTTCTTT. This translates into CSARQGLDAEAFF.

This clonotype was recorded at least ten times. The chain is built from TRBV12-3 or TRBV12-4 and TRBJ1-5, with D uncertain. This CDR3 spans 12 amino acids. V lost 5 bases, J lost 1 base, and 3 bases lay in between. The CDR3 is CASSDSNQPQHF. In nucleotides, the CDR3 is TGTGCCAGCAGTGACAGCAATCAGCCCCAGCATTTT.

CDR3 amino acids: CASSHWDRVYSGANVLTF. CDR3 in DNA: TGCGCCAGCAGCCATTGGGACAGGGTTTACTCTGGGGCCAACGTCCTGACTTTC. The chain couples TRBV4-1 to TRBJ2-6; 9 bases fit TRBD1. Trimming took 3 bases from V and 0 from J; bases not matched to a gene: 6. Germline CDR1 MGHRA, CDR2 YSYEKL. The CDR3 is made up of 18 amino acids.

This clonotype was observed a few times. V and J are TRBV9 and TRBJ2-5; 8 positions match TRBD1. This CDR3 has 13 amino acids. The junction had 8 bases not matched to a gene; V was cut back by 4 bases and J by 9 bases. From germline, CDR1 is SGDLS and CDR2 YYNGEE. This CDR3 reads CASSPRQGSAQYF. The CDR3 bases are TGTGCCAGCAGCCCCCGACAGGGGTCGGCCCAGTACTTC. The whole variable domain, remainder taken from reference TRBV9 and TRBJ2-5, is DSGVTQTPKHLITATGQRVTLRCSPRSGDLSVYWYQQSLDQGLQFLIQYYNGEERAKGNILERFSAQQFPDLHSELNLSSLELGDSALYFCASSPRQGSAQYFGPGTRLLVL.

CDR3 sequence reads: CASSQGTTSYEQYF. The CDR3 nucleotides read TGCGCCAGCAGCCAAGGGACTACCTCCTACGAGCAGTACTTC. J is TRBJ2-7 and V is TRBV4-3, with a weak D call TRBD2 (6 bases). Germline CDR1 LGHNA, CDR2 YSLEER. This CDR3 spans 14 amino acids. Between the trimmed V and J ends, which lost 1 base and 0 bases, there was a span of 7 bases.

This clonotype came up a few times. The chain combines TRBV7-2 with TRBJ2-4, with D uncertain. The CDR3 totals 12 residues. The V gene's germline CDR1 is SGHTA and CDR2 FQGNSA. Trimming took off 5 bases at V and 9 bases at J, with 11 bases between the two ends. CDR3 DNA: TGTGCCAGCAGCAGGCCAAACGGCATTCAGTACTTC. Its translation is CASSRPNGIQYF. Combining the CDR3 with reference TRBV7-2 and TRBJ2-4 gives the whole variable domain GAGVSQSPSNKVTEKGKDVELRCDPISGHTALYWYRQSLGQGLEFLIYFQGNSAPDKSGLPSDRFSAERTGGSVSTLTIQRTQQEDSAVYLCASSRPNGIQYFGAGTRLSVL.

This clonotype was counted a few times. The chain uses TRBV18 and TRBJ1-6; TRBD1 is a possible D gene (5 bases). Looked up from germline, CDR1 is KGHSH and CDR2 is LQKENI. The CDR3 loop spans 16 amino acids. V lost 2 bases and J lost 7, with 15 bases in between. The CDR3 here is CASSPFLTAENSPLHF. CDR3 DNA sequence: TGTGCCAGCTCACCATTTTTGACAGCAGAAAATTCACCCCTCCACTTT.